The present entry profiles one TCR beta chain with its context. The data belong to a study of blood T cell repertoires in COVID-19. Looking at the study overall: PBMCs, B-cell-depleted T cells, or T cells were the source of the cDNA or gDNA that made up the material.

V lost 2 bases and J 3 bases, leaving 14 bases between the germline ends. The length of the CDR3 is 15 residues. The germline V gene has CDR1 MNHNS and CDR2 SASEGT. Sequenced by immunoSEQ multiplex PCR; TCRdb stores in-frame clones only, minus some. In the table there are 110,000 to 150,000 clones, roughly 90% of which are singletons. This TCR was recovered from a man between 65 and 85 years old with acute or convalescent COVID-19. The source material was peripheral blood. The rearrangement joins TRBV6-1 to TRBJ2-7, with TRBD1 as a possible D gene (6 bases). CDR3 region: CASSEPPGTIYEQYF. DNA for the CDR3: TGTGCCAGCAGTGAACCTCCCGGGACAATCTACGAGCAGTACTTC.